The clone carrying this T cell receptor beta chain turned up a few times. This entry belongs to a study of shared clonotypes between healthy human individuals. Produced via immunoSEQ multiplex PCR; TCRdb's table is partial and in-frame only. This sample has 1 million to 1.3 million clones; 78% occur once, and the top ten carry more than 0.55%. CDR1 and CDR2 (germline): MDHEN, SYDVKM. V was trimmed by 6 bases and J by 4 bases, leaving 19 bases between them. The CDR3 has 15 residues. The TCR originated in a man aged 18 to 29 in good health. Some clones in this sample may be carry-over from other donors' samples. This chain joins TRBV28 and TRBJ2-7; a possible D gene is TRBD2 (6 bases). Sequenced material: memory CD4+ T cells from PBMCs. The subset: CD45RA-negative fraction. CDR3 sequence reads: CASSQGASVVYEQYF. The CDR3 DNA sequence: TGTGCCAGCAGCCAGGGTGCTAGCGTCGTATACGAGCAGTACTTC.